This T cell receptor (beta chain) appears in the sequencing data of a study of shared clonotypes between healthy human individuals. Adult Caucasians living in Nashville, Tennessee made up all of the donors. The CDR3 spans 15 residues. Trimming shortened V by 3 bases and J by 4 bases, and 15 bases separated the two germline ends. Germline lookup yields CDR1 MNHEY and CDR2 SMNVEV (reference sequence). Produced via immunoSEQ multiplex PCR; TCRdb's table is partial and in-frame only. This table has some 700,000 clones, 90% appearing once. V is TRBV27 and J is TRBJ1-2; D is undetermined. This TCR was sampled from a man between 18 and 29 years old in good health. Some clones in this sample may be carry-over from other donors' samples. The sequencing input was memory CD8+ T cells from PBMCs. Stated subset: CD45RO+ cells pooled with CCR7-negative TemRA cells. CDR3 region: CASSFGVSTTYGYTF. The DNA for the CDR3 is TGTGCCAGCAGTTTCGGGGTTTCCACGACCTATGGCTACACCTTC.